This passage covers 2 T cell receptor beta chains from one sample sequenced in a study of T cell repertoires in cytomegalovirus infection (dated by TCRdb to the late 2010s). Data came from an Illumina HiSeq 1500. The public reads were reanalyzed by TCRdb: fastp trimming at Q25, MiXCR alignment, in-frame beta chains only. Each record represents a unique CDR3 protein, reported with the most common genes and DNA among its rows. The sample profile shows roughly 240,000 distinct CDR3 sequences; around 6.6% of them were found once. Roughly 6.5% of the sample is in the top ten clones. The material sequenced was PBMCs. Receptor source: a human donor in good health (CMV status not recorded). Some clones in this sample may be carry-over from other donors' samples.

This clonotype was seen many times. This rearrangement joins TRBV9 to TRBJ1-1; D remains ambiguous. In germline, CDR1 is SGDLS, CDR2 YYNGEE. The V end lost 0 bases, the J end lost 6 bases, and 6 bases lay between the germline ends. The CDR3 has 12 residues. The CDR3 protein is CASSVDSSEAFF. The CDR3 DNA follows: TGTGCCAGCAGCGTAGATAGTTCTGAAGCTTTCTTT.

This clonotype was observed many times. The chain employs TRBV18 and TRBJ2-7, with D unresolved. The CDR3 extends over 15 amino acids. V was pared by 1 base and J by 0 bases, with 10 bases between. The germline V gene encodes CDR1 KGHSH and CDR2 LQKENI. As DNA, the CDR3 is TGTGCCAGCTCACCACGAAGGGCGAACTCCTACGAGCAGTACTTC. It yields the protein CASSPRRANSYEQYF.